This is a list of T cell receptor beta chains from one sample in a study of response to subunit inactivated influenza vaccine. TCRdb reprocessed the RT-PCR reads with MiXCR, giving one entry per CDR3 protein. This table has more than 550,000 distinct CDR3 sequences, roughly 12% appearing once. Sequenced material: PBMCs from blood, taken on the day of vaccination. These receptors all come from a man aged 50-60 years who received an inactivated influenza vaccine. Both conserved end residues are part of each CDR3. The D gene is left open where the match is weak. Only part of the rows carry a size: once, few, many, or a class if the clone is expanded.

clone_size,v_call,j_call,d_call,cdr3_aa,cdr3_nt
NA,TRBV28,TRBJ2-3,TRBD2,CASRTSGSWDTQYF,TGTGCCAGCAGGACTAGCGGGAGTTGGGATACGCAGTATTTT
NA,TRBV2,TRBJ2-1,NA,CASSETPEQFF,TGTGCCAGCAGTGAAACCCCTGAGCAGTTCTTC
many,TRBV4-3,TRBJ1-5,TRBD1,CASSQWTGVNQPQHF,TGCGCCAGCAGCCAATGGACAGGGGTGAATCAGCCCCAGCATTTT
few,TRBV10-2,TRBJ1-2,TRBD1,CASTGTAYGYTF,TGCGCCAGCACCGGGACAGCCTATGGCTACACCTTC
NA,TRBV7-9,TRBJ2-7,NA,CASSPPPVRATYEQYF,TGTGCCAGCAGCCCCCCGCCGGTTAGAGCTACCTACGAGCAGTACTTC
NA,TRBV9,TRBJ2-1,NA,CASSTTQTEQFF,TGTGCCAGCAGCACAACCCAGACAGAGCAGTTCTTC
NA,TRBV15,TRBJ2-5,NA,CATSREGGSGETQYF,TGTGCCACCAGCAGAGAGGGCGGTTCGGGGGAGACCCAGTACTTC
few,TRBV28,TRBJ1-2,NA,CASSLSGSRGYTF,TGTGCCAGCAGTTTATCAGGGTCCCGGGGCTACACCTTC
NA,TRBV14,TRBJ2-7,NA,CASSQDIGQFLYEQYF,TGTGCCAGCAGCCAAGATATTGGACAGTTCCTCTACGAGCAGTACTTC
many,TRBV12-3/TRBV12-4,TRBJ2-5,NA,CASSLGIQETQYF,TGTGCCAGCAGCCTAGGGATTCAAGAGACCCAGTACTTC
many,TRBV12-3/TRBV12-4,TRBJ2-7,NA,CASSLWQYEQYF,TGTGCCAGCAGTTTATGGCAGTACGAGCAGTACTTC
NA,TRBV18,TRBJ2-3,NA,CASSPRTSMGTDTQYF,TGTGCCAGCTCACCACGGACTTCCATGGGCACAGATACGCAGTATTTT
few,TRBV27,TRBJ2-2,NA,CASTLWGRGAGELFF,TGTGCCAGCACCCTCTGGGGGCGCGGTGCCGGGGAGCTGTTTTTT
many,TRBV7-6,TRBJ1-2,TRBD1,CASSPSDRGPYYGYTF,TGTGCCAGCAGCCCAAGCGACAGGGGTCCCTACTATGGCTACACCTTC
NA,TRBV9,TRBJ2-4,NA,CASSVGTAKNIQYF,TGTGCCAGCAGCGTTGGTACGGCCAAAAACATTCAGTACTTC
many,TRBV5-1,TRBJ2-1,NA,CASSLSESSYNEQFF,TGCGCCAGCAGCTTGTCTGAAAGCTCCTACAATGAGCAGTTCTTC
few,TRBV6-5,TRBJ2-5,NA,CASSSGVPQETQYF,TGTGCCAGCAGTTCAGGGGTTCCACAAGAGACCCAGTACTTC
few,TRBV7-3,TRBJ1-2,TRBD1,CASSSGQGARRYGYTF,TGTGCCAGCAGCTCCGGACAGGGGGCGCGTAGATATGGCTACACCTTC
few,TRBV12-3/TRBV12-4,TRBJ2-1,TRBD2,CATRGSGSHEQFF,TGTGCCACGCGGGGCAGCGGGAGTCATGAGCAGTTCTTC
few,TRBV7-2,TRBJ2-1,TRBD1,CASSYQTGRETQFF,TGTGCCAGCAGCTATCAGACAGGGAGAGAGACCCAGTTCTTC
NA,TRBV12-3/TRBV12-4,TRBJ2-2,TRBD1,CASSLQGTGGQAGELFF,TGTGCCAGCAGTCTCCAAGGGACAGGGGGCCAGGCCGGGGAGCTGTTTTTT
NA,TRBV10-3,TRBJ2-5,NA,CAILSEEGETQYF,TGTGCCATACTCTCAGAGGAGGGGGAGACCCAGTACTTC
NA,TRBV7-2,TRBJ2-4,NA,CASSFRRSGIQYF,TGTGCCAGCAGCTTCAGACGTTCTGGGATTCAGTACTTC
many,TRBV20-1,TRBJ2-3,NA,CSARDGASTDTQYF,TGCAGTGCTAGAGATGGGGCGAGCACAGATACGCAGTATTTT
few,TRBV6-5,TRBJ2-1,NA,CASSHRGPGHERSEQFF,TGTGCCAGCAGTCACCGAGGACCGGGACACGAGAGGAGTGAGCAGTTCTTC
NA,TRBV29-1,TRBJ2-7,NA,CSVGPTGVVQYF,TGCAGCGTTGGACCCACCGGGGTTGTGCAGTACTTC
many,TRBV7-2,TRBJ2-3,NA,CASSLGPTDTQYF,TGTGCCAGCAGCTTGGGGCCTACAGATACGCAGTATTTT
few,TRBV29-1,TRBJ1-2,TRBD1,CSVESGGGGYTF,TGCAGCGTTGAATCAGGGGGCGGCGGCTACACCTTC
NA,TRBV18,TRBJ2-7,TRBD2,CASSPTSGGIYEQYF,TGTGCCAGCTCACCGACTAGCGGGGGAATCTACGAGCAGTACTTC
NA,TRBV7-3,TRBJ2-3,NA,CASSLTIPDTQYF,TGTGCCAGCAGCTTAACGATCCCAGATACGCAGTATTTT
NA,TRBV5-1,TRBJ2-2,NA,CASSLAENANTGELFF,TGCGCCAGCAGCTTGGCAGAAAACGCGAACACCGGGGAGCTGTTTTTT
few,TRBV20-1,TRBJ2-2,NA,CSAKGGPLGELFF,TGCAGTGCTAAAGGCGGACCGCTCGGGGAGCTGTTTTTT
many,TRBV29-1,TRBJ2-3,NA,CSVTEGSTDTQYF,TGCAGCGTTACCGAAGGGAGCACAGATACGCAGTATTTT
many,TRBV29-1,TRBJ2-7,NA,CSVEGGRGSYEQYF,TGCAGCGTTGAAGGTGGGAGAGGCTCCTACGAGCAGTACTTC
many,TRBV7-8,TRBJ2-2,TRBD2,CATTATSGVGGELFF,TGTGCCACCACTGCGACTAGCGGTGTTGGCGGGGAGCTGTTTTTT
few,TRBV29-1,TRBJ2-3,TRBD1,CSVDQGADTQYF,TGCAGCGTTGACCAGGGGGCAGATACGCAGTATTTT